A single sample is the source of the 2 T cell receptor beta chains below, sequenced in a study of OX40 agonist ivuxolimab in advanced cancers. The protocol was immunoSEQ multiplex PCR, while the TCRdb copy is restricted to in-frame clones and leaves out a portion. The sample carries around 60,000 clones, approximately 90% recorded once. The source material was CD4+ or CD8+ T cells sorted from blood, sampled in a trial of the OX40 agonist ivuxolimab. The receptor set was obtained from an adult with an advanced solid tumor such as melanoma, head and neck, liver or kidney cancer.

This chain connects TRBV16 to TRBJ1-4; D possibly corresponds to TRBD1 (5 bases). V lost 8 bases to trimming and J lost 8 bases, with 21 bases between them. Germline CDR1 and CDR2: KGHSY and FQNENV. This CDR3 spans 15 amino acids. CDR3 in amino acids: CASRRGGGEGEKLFF. CDR3 nucleotides: TGTGCCAGCCGACGTGGGGGGGGAGAAGGCGAAAAACTGTTTTTT.

The chain recombines TRBV19 with TRBJ2-1, with 10 nucleotides matching TRBD1. The CDR3 is 15 residues long. The junction had 5 bases not matched to a gene; V was cut back by 4 bases and J by 5 bases. CDR1 LNHDA and CDR2 SQIVND come from the germline V gene (reference sequence). CDR3 in DNA: TGTGCCAGTAGTACCCGGGACAGGGGAAACAATGAGCAGTTCTTC. Protein product: CASSTRDRGNNEQFF.